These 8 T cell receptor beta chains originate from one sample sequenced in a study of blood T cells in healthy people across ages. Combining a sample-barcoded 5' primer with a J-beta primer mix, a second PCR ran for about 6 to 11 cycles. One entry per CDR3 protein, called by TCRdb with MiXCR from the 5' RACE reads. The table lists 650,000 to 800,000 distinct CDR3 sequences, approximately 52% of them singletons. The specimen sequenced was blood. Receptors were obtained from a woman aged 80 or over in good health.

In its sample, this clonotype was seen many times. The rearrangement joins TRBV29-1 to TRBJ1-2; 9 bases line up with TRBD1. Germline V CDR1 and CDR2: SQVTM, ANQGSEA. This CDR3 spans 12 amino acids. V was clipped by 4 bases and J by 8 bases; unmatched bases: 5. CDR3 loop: CSVGGQGNGYTF. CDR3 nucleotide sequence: TGCAGCGTTGGGGGACAGGGTAACGGCTACACCTTC.

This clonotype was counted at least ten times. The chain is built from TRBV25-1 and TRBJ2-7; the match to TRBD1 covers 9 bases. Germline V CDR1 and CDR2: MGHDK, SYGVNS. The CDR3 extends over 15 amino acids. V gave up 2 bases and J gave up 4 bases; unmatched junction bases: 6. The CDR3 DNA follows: TGTGCCAGCAGTGAAGGTCTAGGACAGGGGTACGAGCAGTACTTC. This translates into CASSEGLGQGYEQYF.

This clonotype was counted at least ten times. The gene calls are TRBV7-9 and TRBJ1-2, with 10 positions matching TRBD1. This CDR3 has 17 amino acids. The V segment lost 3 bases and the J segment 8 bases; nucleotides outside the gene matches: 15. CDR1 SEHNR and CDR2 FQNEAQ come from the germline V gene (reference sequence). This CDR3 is CASSFVTGTGDVGGYTF. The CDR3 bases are TGTGCCAGCAGCTTCGTTACCGGGACAGGGGACGTCGGGGGCTACACCTTC.

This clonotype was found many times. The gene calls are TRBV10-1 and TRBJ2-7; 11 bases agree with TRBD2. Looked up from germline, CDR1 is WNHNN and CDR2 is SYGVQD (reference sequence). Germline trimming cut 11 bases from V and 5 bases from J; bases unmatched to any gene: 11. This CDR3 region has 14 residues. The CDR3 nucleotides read TGCGCCGTACCGGGACTAGCGGTAGTGAACGAGCAGTACTTC. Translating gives CAVPGLAVVNEQYF.

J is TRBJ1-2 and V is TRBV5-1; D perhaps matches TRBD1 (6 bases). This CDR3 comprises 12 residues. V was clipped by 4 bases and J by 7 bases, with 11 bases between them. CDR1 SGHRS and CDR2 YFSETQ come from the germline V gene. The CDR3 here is CASSGTGSGYTF. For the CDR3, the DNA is TGCGCCAGCAGCGGAACAGGGTCTGGCTACACCTTC. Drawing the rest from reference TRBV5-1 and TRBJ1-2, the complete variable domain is KAGVTQTPRYLIKTRGQQVTLSCSPISGHRSVSWYQQTPGQGLQFLFEYFSETQRNKGNFPGRFSGRQFSNSRSEMNVSTLELGDSALYLCASSGTGSGYTFGSGTRLTVV.

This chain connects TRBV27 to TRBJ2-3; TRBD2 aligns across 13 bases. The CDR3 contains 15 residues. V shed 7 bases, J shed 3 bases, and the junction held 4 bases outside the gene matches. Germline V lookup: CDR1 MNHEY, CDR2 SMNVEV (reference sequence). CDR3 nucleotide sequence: TGTGCCAGCACCTTACTAGCGGGAGGGACAGATACGCAGTATTTT. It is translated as CASTLLAGGTDTQYF.

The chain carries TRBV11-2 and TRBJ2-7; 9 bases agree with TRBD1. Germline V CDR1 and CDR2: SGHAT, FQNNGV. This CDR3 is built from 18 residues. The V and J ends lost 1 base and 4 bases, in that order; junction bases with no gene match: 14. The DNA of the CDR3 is TGTGCCAGCAGCTTAGGCGGGACAGGGAGGCCATTTGGGTACGAGCAGTACTTC. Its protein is CASSLGGTGRPFGYEQYF.

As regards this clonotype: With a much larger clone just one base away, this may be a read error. In nucleotides, the CDR3 is TGTGCCAGCGGCCAACTACTAACTCTGACTAGCTCCTACAATGAGCAGTTCTTC. It yields the protein CASGQLLTLTSSYNEQFF. The V call is TRBV3-1, the J call TRBJ2-1; perhaps TRBD2 as D (6 bases). The CDR3 is 18 residues long. Germline V gives CDR1 LGHDT, CDR2 YNNKEL (reference sequence).